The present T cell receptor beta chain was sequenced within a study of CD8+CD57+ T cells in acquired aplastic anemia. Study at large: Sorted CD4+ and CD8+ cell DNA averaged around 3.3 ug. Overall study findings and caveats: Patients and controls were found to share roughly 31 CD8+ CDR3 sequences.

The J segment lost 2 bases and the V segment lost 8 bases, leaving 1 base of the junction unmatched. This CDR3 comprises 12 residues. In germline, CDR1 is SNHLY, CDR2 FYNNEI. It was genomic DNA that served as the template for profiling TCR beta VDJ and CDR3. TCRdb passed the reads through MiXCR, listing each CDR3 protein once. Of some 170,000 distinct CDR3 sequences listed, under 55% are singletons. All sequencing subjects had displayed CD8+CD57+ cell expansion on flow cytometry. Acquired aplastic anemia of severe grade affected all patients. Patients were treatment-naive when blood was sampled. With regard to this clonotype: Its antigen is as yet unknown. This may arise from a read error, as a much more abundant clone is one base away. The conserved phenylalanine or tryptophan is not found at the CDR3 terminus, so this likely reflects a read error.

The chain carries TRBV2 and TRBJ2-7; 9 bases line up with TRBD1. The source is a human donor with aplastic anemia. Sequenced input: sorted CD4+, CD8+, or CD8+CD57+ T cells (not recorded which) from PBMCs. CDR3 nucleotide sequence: TGTGCCAGCGGGACAGGGACCTACGAGCAGTACCTC. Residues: CASGTGTYEQYL.